One sample yielded the 18 T cell receptor beta chains listed below, sequenced in a study of T cell responses to AZD1222 COVID-19 vaccine. Measured with immunoSEQ multiplex PCR; TCRdb has only the in-frame clones, and not every one. Of approximately 96,000 clones listed, around 84% are singletons. This specimen was peripheral blood, taken 28 days after the second AZD1222 dose. Source of these receptors: an adult who received the AZD1222 COVID-19 vaccine.

The J gene is TRBJ1-2, the V gene TRBV11-2; 9 bases are shared with TRBD1. V shed 1 base and J 7 bases; nucleotides not matched to a gene: 7. The germline V gene has CDR1 SGHAT and CDR2 FQNNGV. CDR3 length: 15 amino acids. The DNA of the CDR3 is TGTGCCAGCAGCTTAGCCGAGCGGACAGGGGTTGGCTACACCTTC. Amino acids: CASSLAERTGVGYTF.

The chain has TRBV18 and TRBJ1-2, with TRBD1 as a possible D gene (5 bases). V was clipped by 3 bases and J by 3 bases, with 14 bases between them. The CDR3 covers 15 residues. CDR1 and CDR2 from the germline V gene are KGHSH and LQKENI. The CDR3 nucleotides read TGTGCCAGCTCACCTACAGTCCCCAGGGACTATGGCTACACCTTC. Protein: CASSPTVPRDYGYTF.

This clone was detected only a few times. The chain couples TRBV18 to TRBJ2-7; D not resolved. Trimming removed 4 bases from V and 7 bases from J, with 11 bases in between. This CDR3 region has 12 residues. CDR1 is KGHSH and CDR2 is LQKENI in the germline V gene. The CDR3 nucleotides read TGTGCCAGCTCACGAGACACCCTGGAGCAGTACTTC. It encodes CASSRDTLEQYF.

The chain has TRBV30 and TRBJ1-5; 8 nucleotides match TRBD1. The V segment lost 2 bases and the J segment 3 bases; nucleotides outside the gene matches: 3. CDR3 length: 14 residues. The germline V gene has CDR1 GTSNPN and CDR2 SVGIG (reference sequence). The CDR3 spells CAWSLDRANQPQHF. The CDR3 nucleotides read TGTGCCTGGAGTCTGGACAGGGCCAATCAGCCCCAGCATTTT. The full variable domain, in which reference TRBV30 and TRBJ1-5 provide the parts outside the CDR3, is SQTIHQWPATLVQPVGSPLSLECTVEGTSNPNLYWYRQAAGRGLQLLFYSVGIGQISSEVPQNLSASRPQDRQFILSSKKLLLSDSGFYLCAWSLDRANQPQHFGDGTRLSIL.

This chain joins TRBV28 and TRBJ1-1; 11 bases align to TRBD1. The length of the CDR3 is 17 residues. Germline CDR1 is MDHEN and CDR2 is SYDVKM. The trim removed 2 bases at V and 5 bases at J, leaving 10 bases unmatched. The CDR3 DNA reads TGTGCCAGCAGTTTACCCGGGACAGGGGGAGTTAGGACTGAAGCTTTCTTT. Residues: CASSLPGTGGVRTEAFF.

The chain is built from TRBV4-2 and TRBJ2-1, with a weak D call TRBD2 (7 bases). Germline CDR1 reads LGHNA; CDR2 reads YNFKEQ. V lost 4 bases and J 8 bases, leaving 21 bases between the germline ends. The CDR3 runs 16 residues. The CDR3 protein is CASSPWNGGRGDEQFF. The CDR3 DNA reads as TGTGCCAGCAGCCCCTGGAACGGGGGGCGAGGGGATGAGCAGTTCTTC.

The rearrangement links TRBV6-4 to TRBJ1-1; possibly TRBD1 for D (6 bases). Germline-derived CDR1 and CDR2 are MRHNA and SNTAGT. The V gene lost 3 bases and the J gene lost 3 bases, with 14 bases spanning the gap. The CDR3 sequence is 15 residues long. CDR3 sequence (DNA): TGTGCCAGCAGTGAAGGAACAGGGTTTCACACTGAAGCTTTCTTT. This gives the protein CASSEGTGFHTEAFF.

This clone is deemed medium-sized. V is TRBV14 and J is TRBJ2-1, with 7 nucleotides matching TRBD1. The CDR3 is 16 residues long. From germline, CDR1 is SGHDN and CDR2 FVKESK. V was clipped by 4 bases and J by 0 bases; unmatched bases: 6. Written as DNA, the CDR3 is TGTGCCAGCAGCCTTAAACAGGGGCGCTCCTACAATGAGCAGTTCTTC. Protein product: CASSLKQGRSYNEQFF.

The V gene is TRBV10-2, the J gene TRBJ2-3; 10 bases map to TRBD2. J was trimmed by 4 bases and V by 8 bases; bases with no gene match: 12. The CDR3 runs to 16 residues. CDR1 and CDR2 from the germline V gene are WSHSY and SAAADI. The CDR3 DNA follows: TGCGCCAGCCGGGGGGGTAGCGGGAGGCCGTCAGATACGCAGTATTTT. It encodes CASRGGSGRPSDTQYF.

The CDR3 DNA reads as TGCGCCAGCAGCTTGGATACGGTTTACGAGCAGTACTTC. Encoded protein: CASSLDTVYEQYF. The chain has TRBV5-1 and TRBJ2-7; the D is unclear. Germline CDR1 reads SGHRS; CDR2 reads YFSETQ. Trimming cost V 0 bases and J 4 bases, with 8 bases left between them. There are 13 residues in the CDR3.

The V gene is TRBV27, the J gene TRBJ2-3, with 7 bases matching TRBD2. CDR3 length: 16 amino acids. Germline CDR1 MNHEY, CDR2 SMNVEV (reference sequence). Trimming cost V 7 bases and J 4 bases; bases outside gene matches: 14. CDR3 bases: TGTGCCAGCACCTACGGGGCGGGAGCCCCCCCAGATACGCAGTATTTT. Amino acids: CASTYGAGAPPDTQYF.

The chain is built from TRBV19 and TRBJ1-2, with 7 bases that match TRBD1. The CDR3 length is 15 residues. Germline V gene data show CDR1 as LNHDA and CDR2 as SQIVND (reference sequence). V shed 9 bases, J shed 2 bases, and the junction held 12 bases outside the gene matches. The CDR3 loop reads CASNLRDRGNYGYTF. CDR3 nucleotide sequence: TGTGCCAGCAACCTCCGGGACAGAGGCAACTATGGCTACACCTTC.

This sequence joins TRBV5-4 and TRBJ1-4; D might be TRBD1 (6 bases). In germline, CDR1 is SGHNT, CDR2 YYREEE (reference sequence). The CDR3 extends over 15 amino acids. Trimming removed 4 bases at V and 3 bases at J, with 13 bases between. CDR3 residues: CASSPRTAANEKLFF. The CDR3 bases are TGTGCCAGCAGCCCCCGGACAGCCGCTAATGAAAAACTGTTTTTT.

This chain links TRBV19 with TRBJ2-5; D may be TRBD1 (6 bases). V dropped 6 bases and J dropped 1 base, with 12 bases sitting between them. The CDR3 sequence is 14 residues long. From germline, CDR1 is LNHDA and CDR2 SQIVND (reference sequence). The CDR3 DNA reads TGTGCCAGTAGCCTCCGGGACACCCAAGAGACCCAGTACTTC. Protein: CASSLRDTQETQYF.

The chain is built from TRBV7-3 and TRBJ2-1; the match to TRBD2 covers 10 bases. J was trimmed by 1 base and V by 5 bases; bases with no gene match: 5. CDR1 is SGHTA, CDR2 FQGTGA, per germline. This CDR3 contains 16 residues. The chain's CDR3 is CASSPSSGSSYNEQFF. The DNA for the CDR3 is TGTGCCAGCAGCCCATCTAGCGGGAGTTCCTACAATGAGCAGTTCTTC.

V usage is TRBV7-9 and J usage is TRBJ1-6; D possibly corresponds to TRBD1 (5 bases). This CDR3 is 15 amino acids long. From germline, CDR1 is SEHNR and CDR2 FQNEAQ (reference sequence). The V end lost 5 bases, the J end lost 7 bases, and 15 bases lay between the germline ends. CDR3: CASSLDSVRNSPLHF. The CDR3, as DNA: TGTGCCAGCAGCCTAGACAGTGTTAGGAATTCACCCCTCCACTTT.

The genes are TRBV27 and TRBJ1-2; TRBD1 matches 8 bases. This CDR3 has 13 amino acids. CDR1 and CDR2 (germline): MNHEY, SMNVEV (reference sequence). V trimming: 3 bases; J trimming: 7 bases; junction bases outside the gene matches: 4. Here the CDR3 DNA reads TGTGCCAGCAGTTTCTTGACAGGGGCTGGCTACACCTTC. Protein sequence: CASSFLTGAGYTF.

V and J are TRBV18 and TRBJ2-7; D gene unclear. The CDR3 has 14 amino acids. Trimming took off 2 bases at V and 4 bases at J, with 12 bases between the two ends. Germline values: CDR1 KGHSH, CDR2 LQKENI. The CDR3 region has the DNA TGTGCCAGCTCACCAACCGGGTACGGATACGAGCAGTACTTC. Residues: CASSPTGYGYEQYF.